This T cell receptor (beta chain) was retrieved from a study of blood T cell repertoires in COVID-19. This CDR3 comprises 15 residues. Trimming removed 4 bases from V and 1 base from J; junction bases left unmatched: 8. Per the germline V gene, CDR1 is SGHDT and CDR2 is YYEEEE. TCRdb keeps only in-frame clones here, not all; method: immunoSEQ multiplex PCR. The sample lists some 280,000 clones; 70% to 90% were seen once. This sequence was found in a woman between 55 and 75 years old with acute or convalescent COVID-19. J is TRBJ2-7 and V is TRBV5-6; 7 nucleotides agree with TRBD1. The specimen sequenced was peripheral blood. Here the CDR3 reads CASSLPGTVSYEQYF. CDR3 sequence (DNA): TGTGCCAGCAGCCTACCCGGGACAGTGTCCTACGAGCAGTACTTC.